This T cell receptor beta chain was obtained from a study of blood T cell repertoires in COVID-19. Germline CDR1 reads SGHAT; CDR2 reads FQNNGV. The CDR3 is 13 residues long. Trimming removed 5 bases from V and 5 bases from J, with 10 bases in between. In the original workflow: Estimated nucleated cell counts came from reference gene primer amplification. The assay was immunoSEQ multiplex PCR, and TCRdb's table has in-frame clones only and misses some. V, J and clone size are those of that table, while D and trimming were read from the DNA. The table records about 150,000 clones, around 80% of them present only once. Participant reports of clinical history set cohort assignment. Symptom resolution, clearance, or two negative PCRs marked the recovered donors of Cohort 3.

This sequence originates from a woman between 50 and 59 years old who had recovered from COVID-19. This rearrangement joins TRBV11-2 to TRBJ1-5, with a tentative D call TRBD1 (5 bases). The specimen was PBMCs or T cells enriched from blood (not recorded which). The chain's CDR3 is CASSPWGDQPQHF. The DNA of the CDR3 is TGTGCCAGCAGCCCTTGGGGGGATCAGCCCCAGCATTTT.